This is a list of T cell receptor beta chains from one sample in a study of cytomegalovirus exposure and HLA in healthy donors. Clones were sequenced by immunoSEQ multiplex PCR, and TCRdb holds only the in-frame ones, with some missing. The data contain 82,000 or so clones, about 70% of them singletons. Material: PBMCs. The receptors here all came from a woman between 45 and 60 years old in good health and CMV-seropositive. Both conserved end residues are part of each CDR3. Each record gives: J gene, D gene, CDR3 length, clone size, V gene, CDR3 protein, CDR3 DNA. D genes are given only for firm matches. The listing skips clone size in some rows; elsewhere it reads once, few, many or a size class.

TRBJ2-7 TRBD2 15 NA TRBV15 CATSRGLAGVGEQYF TGTGCCACCAGCAGAGGACTAGCGGGAGTTGGTGAGCAGTACTTC
TRBJ1-1 TRBD1 13 NA TRBV29-1 CSVEGTGNTEAFF TGCAGCGTTGAAGGGACAGGGAACACTGAAGCTTTCTTT
TRBJ1-5 NA 13 few TRBV6-6 CASSLQQNQPQHF TGTGCCAGCAGCCTCCAACAGAATCAGCCCCAGCATTTT
TRBJ1-2 TRBD1 11 NA TRBV28 CASSSSTGYTF TGTGCCAGCAGTTCCTCGACAGGGTACACCTTC
TRBJ2-2 TRBD1 17 NA TRBV9 CASSIHRGAINTGELFF TGTGCCAGCAGCATCCACAGGGGCGCCATAAACACCGGGGAGCTGTTTTTT
TRBJ2-2 TRBD2 12 NA TRBV6-1 CASSPGLVELFF TGTGCCAGCAGTCCGGGACTAGTGGAGCTGTTTTTT
TRBJ2-1 NA 17 NA TRBV4-1 CASSQGFGGISYNEQFF TGCGCCAGCAGCCAAGGGTTTGGGGGGATTTCCTACAATGAGCAGTTCTTC
TRBJ2-7 TRBD1 14 NA TRBV6-5 CASSFDRGGYEQYF TGTGCCAGCAGTTTCGACAGGGGAGGCTACGAGCAGTACTTC
TRBJ1-1 TRBD1 15 NA TRBV6-5 CASSVHRGPDTEAFF TGTGCCAGCAGTGTGCACAGGGGGCCGGACACTGAAGCTTTCTTT
TRBJ2-2 TRBD1 13 NA TRBV5-1 CASSTTGGRELFF TGCGCCAGCAGCACCACAGGGGGGAGGGAGCTGTTTTTT
TRBJ1-5 TRBD1 16 once TRBV28 CASSLETGGGHQPQHF TGTGCCAGCAGTTTGGAGACAGGGGGAGGGCATCAGCCCCAGCATTTT
TRBJ2-7 NA 12 NA TRBV2 CASSRGTYEQYF TGTGCCAGCAGCCGCGGAACCTACGAGCAGTACTTC
TRBJ2-7 TRBD1 15 NA TRBV6-5 CASSLGQGVTYEQYF TGTGCCAGCAGCCTGGGACAGGGGGTTACCTACGAGCAGTACTTC
TRBJ2-7 TRBD2 15 NA TRBV6-4 CASSALSGSVHEQYF TGTGCCAGCAGTGCCCTTAGCGGGAGCGTCCACGAGCAGTACTTC
TRBJ1-3 NA 13 NA TRBV5-6 CASSSERWGTIYF TGTGCCAGCAGCTCTGAGCGGTGGGGCACCATATATTTT
TRBJ2-1 TRBD2 15 NA TRBV6-1 CASSEEAGGPNEQFF TGTGCCAGCAGTGAAGAAGCGGGAGGGCCCAATGAGCAGTTCTTC
TRBJ2-7 NA 15 NA TRBV29-1 CSVERVGGSLYEQYF TGCAGCGTTGAAAGGGTGGGGGGATCGCTGTACGAGCAGTACTTC
TRBJ2-1 NA 14 NA TRBV7-9 CASSFGVGYNEQFF TGTGCCAGCAGCTTCGGGGTGGGATACAATGAGCAGTTCTTC
TRBJ1-2 TRBD1 15 NA TRBV5-6 CASSSQSGTGYGYTF TGTGCCAGCAGCTCGCAATCCGGGACAGGGTATGGCTACACCTTC
TRBJ1-3 NA 13 NA TRBV7-9 CASSPGGRNTIYF TGTGCCAGCAGCCCCGGGGGGCGAAACACCATATATTTT
TRBJ2-7 TRBD2 13 NA TRBV28 CASMDVGRAGQYF TGTGCCAGCATGGATGTCGGGAGGGCCGGGCAGTACTTC
TRBJ2-1 NA 16 NA TRBV18 CASSQTGSRYSNEQFF TGTGCCAGCTCACAAACAGGGTCCCGATATTCGAATGAGCAGTTCTTC
TRBJ2-2 TRBD2 15 NA TRBV6-1 CASSEAGDYTGELFF TGTGCCAGCAGCGAAGCGGGAGATTATACCGGGGAGCTGTTTTTT
TRBJ2-4 NA 14 NA TRBV6-5 CASKDMSAKNIQYF TGTGCCAGTAAAGACATGTCAGCCAAAAACATTCAGTACTTC
TRBJ1-2 NA 13 once TRBV6-6 CASSYVEVDGYTF TGTGCCAGCAGTTACGTGGAGGTTGATGGCTACACCTTC
TRBJ1-5 NA 13 NA TRBV28 CASSGQINQPQHF TGTGCCAGCAGCGGACAGATTAATCAGCCCCAGCATTTT
TRBJ1-5 TRBD1 14 once TRBV7-6 CASSPDRGNQPQHF TGTGCCAGCAGCCCGGACAGGGGCAATCAGCCCCAGCATTTT
TRBJ2-7 TRBD2 14 NA TRBV27 CASSQLAGGYEQYF TGTGCCAGCAGTCAACTAGCGGGAGGGTACGAGCAGTACTTC
TRBJ2-2 NA 14 NA TRBV6-5 CASSYLRDTGELFF TGTGCCAGCAGTTACTTACGAGACACCGGGGAGCTGTTTTTT
TRBJ1-4 NA 13 NA TRBV6-6 CASSRMRDEKLFF TGTGCCAGCAGTAGAATGCGGGATGAAAAACTGTTTTTT
TRBJ1-5 NA 14 NA TRBV19 CASSSQGGNQPQHF TGTGCCAGTAGTTCCCAGGGAGGGAATCAGCCCCAGCATTTT
TRBJ1-1 NA 13 NA TRBV5-8 CASSFTVNTEAFF TGTGCCAGCAGCTTTACGGTGAACACTGAAGCTTTCTTT
TRBJ2-5 NA 14 NA TRBV15 CATSREKLSGTQYF TGTGCCACCAGCAGAGAGAAACTTAGCGGGACCCAGTACTTC
TRBJ2-5 NA 13 NA TRBV10-2 CASSEQRAETQYF TGCGCCAGCAGTGAGCAGCGGGCAGAGACCCAGTACTTC
TRBJ2-7 NA 11 NA TRBV29-1 CSVGTVREQYF TGCAGCGTTGGGACAGTCCGGGAGCAGTACTTC
TRBJ2-5 NA 13 NA TRBV30 CAWGSGDKETQYF TGTGCTTGGGGCAGCGGGGACAAAGAGACCCAGTACTTC
TRBJ2-1 NA 15 NA TRBV4-1 CASNQLGAVLNEQFF TGCGCCAGCAACCAACTGGGGGCAGTACTCAATGAGCAGTTCTTC
TRBJ2-7 NA 14 NA TRBV18 CASSPTHGSYEQYF TGTGCCAGCTCACCTACTCACGGCTCCTACGAGCAGTACTTC
TRBJ1-1 TRBD1 13 once TRBV30 CAWIGQAGTEAFF TGTGCCTGGATCGGACAGGCGGGCACTGAAGCTTTCTTT
TRBJ2-1 NA 14 NA TRBV30 CAWKSGLGGNEQFF TGTGCCTGGAAGTCTGGGCTGGGGGGCAATGAGCAGTTCTTC
TRBJ1-2 TRBD1 15 NA TRBV5-6 CASSHLDRGPGGYTF TGTGCCAGCAGCCATCTCGACAGGGGGCCTGGTGGCTACACCTTC
TRBJ2-1 TRBD2 13 NA TRBV28 CASIDGGYSEQFF TGTGCCAGCATCGACGGGGGGTACAGTGAGCAGTTCTTC
TRBJ1-1 TRBD1 15 NA TRBV18 CASSPRNRDSHEAFF TGTGCCAGCTCACCACGGAACCGGGACAGCCATGAAGCTTTCTTT
TRBJ2-2 NA 17 few TRBV9 CASSVLEQAGNTGELFF TGTGCCAGCAGCGTATTGGAACAAGCGGGGAACACCGGGGAGCTGTTTTTT
TRBJ1-2 NA 14 NA TRBV6-6 CASRETGLNYGYTF TGTGCCAGCAGGGAGACAGGCTTAAACTATGGCTACACCTTC
TRBJ2-1 TRBD1 15 few TRBV27 CASSPGQGSGWEQFF TGTGCCAGCAGTCCGGGACAGGGGTCTGGATGGGAGCAGTTCTTC
TRBJ2-7 TRBD1 14 few TRBV6-5 CASSPRDRVTEQYF TGTGCCAGCAGCCCCCGGGACAGGGTTACCGAGCAGTACTTC
TRBJ2-1 NA 11 NA TRBV30 CAWGGNNEQFF TGTGCCTGGGGGGGGAACAATGAGCAGTTCTTC
TRBJ2-3 NA 13 NA TRBV29-1 CSVGGTHTDTQYF TGCAGCGTTGGCGGGACCCACACAGATACGCAGTATTTT
TRBJ2-3 TRBD2 19 NA TRBV7-9 CASSAGLAGGTKSTDTQYF TGTGCCAGCAGCGCGGGACTAGCGGGAGGAACAAAAAGCACAGATACGCAGTATTTT
TRBJ2-1 TRBD2 12 NA TRBV14 CASSQAGTSQFF TGTGCCAGCAGCCAAGCCGGGACTAGCCAGTTCTTC
TRBJ2-1 NA 15 NA TRBV28 CASSLPLGGHNEQFF TGTGCCAGCAGTTTACCCCTGGGCGGGCACAATGAGCAGTTCTTC
TRBJ2-1 TRBD1 14 NA TRBV6-5 CASILTGEVGEQFF TGTGCCAGCATTCTAACAGGGGAAGTAGGTGAGCAGTTCTTC
TRBJ2-7 NA 11 NA TRBV2 CASSESGEQYF TGTGCCAGCAGTGAAAGCGGGGAGCAGTACTTC
TRBJ2-1 NA 12 NA TRBV29-1 CSVAPPGNEQFF TGCAGCGTAGCCCCCCCTGGCAATGAGCAGTTCTTC
TRBJ2-2 NA 15 once TRBV5-4 CASSPELKNTGELFF TGTGCCAGCAGCCCCGAGCTGAAGAACACCGGGGAGCTGTTTTTT
TRBJ2-3 NA 12 NA TRBV14 CASSQAGDTQYF TGTGCCAGCAGCCAAGCGGGAGATACGCAGTATTTT
TRBJ2-1 TRBD2 19 NA TRBV14 CASSQDRGTSGRHNNEQFF TGTGCCAGCAGCCAAGATAGGGGGACTAGCGGGAGGCACAACAATGAGCAGTTCTTC
TRBJ2-1 TRBD2 16 NA TRBV6-4 CASSEWRESSYNEQFF TGTGCCAGCAGTGAGTGGCGGGAGAGCTCCTACAATGAGCAGTTCTTC
TRBJ2-5 NA 12 few TRBV19 CASQGRVETQYF TGTGCCAGTCAAGGGAGAGTGGAGACCCAGTACTTC